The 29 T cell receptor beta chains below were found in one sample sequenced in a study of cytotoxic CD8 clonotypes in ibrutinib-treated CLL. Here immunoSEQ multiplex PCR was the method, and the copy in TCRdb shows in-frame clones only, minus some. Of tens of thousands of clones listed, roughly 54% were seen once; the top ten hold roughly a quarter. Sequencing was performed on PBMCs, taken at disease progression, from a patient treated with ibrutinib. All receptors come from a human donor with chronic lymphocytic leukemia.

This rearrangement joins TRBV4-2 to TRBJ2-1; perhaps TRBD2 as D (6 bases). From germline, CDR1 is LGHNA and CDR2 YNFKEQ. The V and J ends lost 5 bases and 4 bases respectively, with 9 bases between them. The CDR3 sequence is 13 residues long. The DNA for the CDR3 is TGTGCCAGCAGCGCGGGACTTTACAATGAGCAGTTCTTC. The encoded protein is CASSAGLYNEQFF.

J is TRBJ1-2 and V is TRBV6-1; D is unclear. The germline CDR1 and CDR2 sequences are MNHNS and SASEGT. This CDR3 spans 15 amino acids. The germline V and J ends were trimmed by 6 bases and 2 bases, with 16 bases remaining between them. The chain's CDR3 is CASSDDMVWNYGYTF. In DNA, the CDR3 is TGTGCCAGCAGCGACGACATGGTCTGGAACTATGGCTACACCTTC.

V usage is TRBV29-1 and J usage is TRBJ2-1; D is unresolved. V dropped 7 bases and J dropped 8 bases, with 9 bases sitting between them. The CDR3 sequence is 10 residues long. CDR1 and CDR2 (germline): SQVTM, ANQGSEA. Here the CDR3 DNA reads TGCAGCGCCGCCCAGGATGAGCAGTTCTTC. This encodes CSAAQDEQFF.

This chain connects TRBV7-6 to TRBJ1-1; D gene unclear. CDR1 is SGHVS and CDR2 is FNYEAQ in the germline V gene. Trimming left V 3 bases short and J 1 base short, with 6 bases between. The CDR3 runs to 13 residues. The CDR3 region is CASSFGGNTEAFF. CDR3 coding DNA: TGTGCCAGCAGCTTCGGTGGGAACACTGAAGCTTTCTTT.

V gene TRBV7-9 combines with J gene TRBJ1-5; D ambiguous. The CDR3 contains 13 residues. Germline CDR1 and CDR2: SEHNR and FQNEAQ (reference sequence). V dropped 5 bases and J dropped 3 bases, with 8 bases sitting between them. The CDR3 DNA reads TGTGCCAGCAGCCCCACAGACAATCAGCCCCAGCATTTT. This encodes CASSPTDNQPQHF.

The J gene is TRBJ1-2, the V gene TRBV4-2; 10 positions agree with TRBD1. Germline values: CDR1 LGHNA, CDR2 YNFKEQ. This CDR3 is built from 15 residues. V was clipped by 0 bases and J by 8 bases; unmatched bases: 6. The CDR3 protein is CASSQERQGARGYTF. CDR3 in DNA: TGTGCCAGCAGCCAAGAGAGACAGGGGGCGAGGGGCTACACCTTC.

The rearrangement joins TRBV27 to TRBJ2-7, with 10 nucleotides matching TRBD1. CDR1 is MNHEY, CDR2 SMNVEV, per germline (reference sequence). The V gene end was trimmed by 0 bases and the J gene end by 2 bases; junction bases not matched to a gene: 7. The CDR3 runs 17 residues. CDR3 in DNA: TGTGCCAGCAGTTTATCGGGGCGGGGACAGGGGCCCTACGAGCAGTACTTC. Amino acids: CASSLSGRGQGPYEQYF.

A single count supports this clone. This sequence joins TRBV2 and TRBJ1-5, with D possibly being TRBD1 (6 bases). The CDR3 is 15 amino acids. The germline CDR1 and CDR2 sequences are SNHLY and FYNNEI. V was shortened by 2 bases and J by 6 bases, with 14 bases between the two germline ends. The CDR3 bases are TGTGCCAGCAGTGAAATGGTCCCAGGGGCTCAGCCCCAGCATTTT. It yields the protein CASSEMVPGAQPQHF.

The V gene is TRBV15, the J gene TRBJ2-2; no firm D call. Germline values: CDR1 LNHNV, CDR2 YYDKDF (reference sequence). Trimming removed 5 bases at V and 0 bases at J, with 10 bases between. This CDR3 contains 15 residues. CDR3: CATSAGPANTGELFF. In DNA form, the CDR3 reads TGTGCCACCAGCGCCGGTCCGGCGAACACCGGGGAGCTGTTTTTT.

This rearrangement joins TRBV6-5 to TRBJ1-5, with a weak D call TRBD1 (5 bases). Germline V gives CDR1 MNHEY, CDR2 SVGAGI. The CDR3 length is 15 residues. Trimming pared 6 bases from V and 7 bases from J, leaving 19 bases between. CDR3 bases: TGTGCCAGCAGCCCCCAGGGACGGGGGAACCAGCCCCAGCATTTT. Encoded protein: CASSPQGRGNQPQHF.

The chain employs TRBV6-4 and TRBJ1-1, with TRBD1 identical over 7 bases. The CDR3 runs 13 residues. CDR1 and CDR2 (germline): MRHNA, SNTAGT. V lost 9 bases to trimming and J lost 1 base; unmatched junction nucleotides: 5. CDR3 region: CASKGGANTEAFF. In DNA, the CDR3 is TGTGCCAGTAAAGGGGGCGCGAACACTGAAGCTTTCTTT.

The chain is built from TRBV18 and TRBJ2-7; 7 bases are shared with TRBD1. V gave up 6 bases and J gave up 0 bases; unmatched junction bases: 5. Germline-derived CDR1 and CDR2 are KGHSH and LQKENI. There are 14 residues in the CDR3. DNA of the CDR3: TGTGCCAGCTCTCAAAGGGACAGCTCCTACGAGCAGTACTTC. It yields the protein CASSQRDSSYEQYF.

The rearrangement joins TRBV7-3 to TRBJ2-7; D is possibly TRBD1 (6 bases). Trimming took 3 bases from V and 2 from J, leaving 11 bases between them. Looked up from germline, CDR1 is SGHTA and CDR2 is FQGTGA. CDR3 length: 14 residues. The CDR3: CASSFQGLPYEQYF. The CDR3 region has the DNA TGTGCCAGCAGCTTCCAGGGGCTGCCCTACGAGCAGTACTTC. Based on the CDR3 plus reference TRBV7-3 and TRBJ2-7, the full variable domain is GAGVSQTPSNKVTEKGKYVELRCDPISGHTALYWYRQSLGQGPEFLIYFQGTGAADDSGLPNDRFFAVRPEGSVSTLKIQRTERGDSAVYLCASSFQGLPYEQYFGPGTRLTVT.

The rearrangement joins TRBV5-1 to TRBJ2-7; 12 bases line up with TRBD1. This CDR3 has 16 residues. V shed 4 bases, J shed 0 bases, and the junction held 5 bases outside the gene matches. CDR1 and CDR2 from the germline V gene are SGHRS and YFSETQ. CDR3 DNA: TGCGCCAGCAGCGGGGACAGGGGGCTCAGCTCCTACGAGCAGTACTTC. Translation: CASSGDRGLSSYEQYF. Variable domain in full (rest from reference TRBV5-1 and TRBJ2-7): KAGVTQTPRYLIKTRGQQVTLSCSPISGHRSVSWYQQTPGQGLQFLFEYFSETQRNKGNFPGRFSGRQFSNSRSEMNVSTLELGDSALYLCASSGDRGLSSYEQYFGPGTRLTVT.

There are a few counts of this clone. The CDR3 DNA reads TGTGCCAGCTCATCTTTCACTAGTTGGACAGATACGCAGTATTTT. Protein product: CASSSFTSWTDTQYF. The J gene is TRBJ2-3, the V gene TRBV18; D might be TRBD2 (5 bases). This CDR3 region has 15 residues. V was shortened by 5 bases and J by 3 bases, with 15 bases between the two germline ends. Germline CDR1 is KGHSH and CDR2 is LQKENI.

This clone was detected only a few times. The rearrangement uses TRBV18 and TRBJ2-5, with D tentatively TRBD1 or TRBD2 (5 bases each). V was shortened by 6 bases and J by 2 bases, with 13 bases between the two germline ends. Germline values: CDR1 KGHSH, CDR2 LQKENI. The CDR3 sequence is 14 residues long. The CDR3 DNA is TGTGCCAGCTCTTACCGGGGCCTACAAGAGACCCAGTACTTC. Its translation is CASSYRGLQETQYF.

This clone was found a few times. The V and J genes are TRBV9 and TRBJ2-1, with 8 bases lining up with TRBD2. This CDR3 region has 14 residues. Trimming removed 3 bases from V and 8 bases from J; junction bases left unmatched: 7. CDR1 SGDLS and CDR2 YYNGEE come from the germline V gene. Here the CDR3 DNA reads TGTGCCAGCAGCGCACTAGCGGAGGGGGATGAGCAGTTCTTC. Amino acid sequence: CASSALAEGDEQFF. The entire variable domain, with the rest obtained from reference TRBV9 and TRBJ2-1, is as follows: DSGVTQTPKHLITATGQRVTLRCSPRSGDLSVYWYQQSLDQGLQFLIQYYNGEERAKGNILERFSAQQFPDLHSELNLSSLELGDSALYFCASSALAEGDEQFFGPGTRLTVL.

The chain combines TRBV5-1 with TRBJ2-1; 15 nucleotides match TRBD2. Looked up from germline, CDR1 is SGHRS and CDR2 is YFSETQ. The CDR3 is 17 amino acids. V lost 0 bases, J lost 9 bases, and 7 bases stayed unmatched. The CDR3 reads CASSLAAGLAGGIEQFF. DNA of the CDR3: TGCGCCAGCAGCTTGGCCGCGGGACTAGCGGGAGGAATTGAGCAGTTCTTC.

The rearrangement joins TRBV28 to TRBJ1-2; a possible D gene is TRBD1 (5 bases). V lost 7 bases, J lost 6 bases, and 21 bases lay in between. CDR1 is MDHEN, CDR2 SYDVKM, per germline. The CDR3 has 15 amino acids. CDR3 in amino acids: CASTRRIGARDGYTF. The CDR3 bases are TGTGCCAGCACCCGACGAATCGGGGCGAGGGATGGCTACACCTTC.

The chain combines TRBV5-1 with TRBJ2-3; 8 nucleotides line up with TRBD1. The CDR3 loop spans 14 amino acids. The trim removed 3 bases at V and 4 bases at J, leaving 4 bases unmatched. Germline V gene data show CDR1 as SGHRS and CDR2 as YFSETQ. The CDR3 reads CASSSGTGADTQYF. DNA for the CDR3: TGCGCCAGCAGCTCCGGGACAGGAGCAGATACGCAGTATTTT.

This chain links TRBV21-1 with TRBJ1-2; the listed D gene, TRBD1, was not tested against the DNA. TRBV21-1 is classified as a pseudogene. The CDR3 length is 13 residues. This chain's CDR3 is CASDRQGNYGYTF. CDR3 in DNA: TGTGCCAGCGACCGACAGGGAAACTATGGCTACACCTTC.

For the CDR3, the DNA is TGTGCCAGCAGTCCCGACAGGCTCAGCACAGATACGCAGTATTTT. Translating gives CASSPDRLSTDTQYF. The chain combines TRBV9 with TRBJ2-3, with a tentative D call TRBD1 (6 bases). From germline, CDR1 is SGDLS and CDR2 YYNGEE. The V and J ends lost 5 bases and 0 bases respectively, with 13 bases between them. The CDR3 has 15 residues.

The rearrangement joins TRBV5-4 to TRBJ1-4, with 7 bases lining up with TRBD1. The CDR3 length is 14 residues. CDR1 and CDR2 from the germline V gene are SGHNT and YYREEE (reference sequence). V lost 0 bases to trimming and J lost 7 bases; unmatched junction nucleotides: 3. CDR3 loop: CASSLDRGSEKLFF. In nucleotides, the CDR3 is TGTGCCAGCAGCTTGGACAGGGGAAGTGAAAAACTGTTTTTT. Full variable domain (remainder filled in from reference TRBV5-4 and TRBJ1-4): ETGVTQSPTHLIKTRGQQVTLRCSSQSGHNTVSWYQQALGQGPQFIFQYYREEENGRGNFPPRFSGLQFPNYSSELNVNALELDDSALYLCASSLDRGSEKLFFGSGTQLSVL.

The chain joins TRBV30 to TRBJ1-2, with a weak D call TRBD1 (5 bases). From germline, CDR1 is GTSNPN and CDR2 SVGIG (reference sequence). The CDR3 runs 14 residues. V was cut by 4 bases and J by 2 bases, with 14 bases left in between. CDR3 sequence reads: CAWNRKGANYGYTF. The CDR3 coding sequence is TGTGCCTGGAACCGGAAAGGGGCCAACTATGGCTACACCTTC. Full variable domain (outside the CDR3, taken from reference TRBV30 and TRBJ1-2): SQTIHQWPATLVQPVGSPLSLECTVEGTSNPNLYWYRQAAGRGLQLLFYSVGIGQISSEVPQNLSASRPQDRQFILSSKKLLLSDSGFYLCAWNRKGANYGYTFGSGTRLTVV.

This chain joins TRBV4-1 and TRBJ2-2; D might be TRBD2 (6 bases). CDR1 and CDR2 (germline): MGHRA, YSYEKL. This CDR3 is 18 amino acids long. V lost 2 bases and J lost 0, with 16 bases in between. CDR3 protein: CASSQSSGLLTNTGELFF. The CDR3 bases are TGCGCCAGCAGCCAAAGCTCGGGACTCTTAACGAACACCGGGGAGCTGTTTTTT.

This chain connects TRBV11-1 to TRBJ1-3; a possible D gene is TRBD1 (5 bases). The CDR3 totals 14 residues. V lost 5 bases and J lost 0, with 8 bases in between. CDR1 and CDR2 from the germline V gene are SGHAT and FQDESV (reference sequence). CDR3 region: CASSIDSSGNTIYF. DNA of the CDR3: TGTGCCAGCAGCATAGACAGCTCTGGAAACACCATATATTTT.

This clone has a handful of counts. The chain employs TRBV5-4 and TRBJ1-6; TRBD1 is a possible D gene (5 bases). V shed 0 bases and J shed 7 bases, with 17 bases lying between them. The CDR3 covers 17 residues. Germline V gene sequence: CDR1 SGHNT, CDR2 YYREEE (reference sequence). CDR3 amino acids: CASSLAEQAATNSPLHF. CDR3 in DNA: TGTGCCAGCAGCTTGGCGGAACAGGCCGCCACCAATTCACCCCTCCACTTT. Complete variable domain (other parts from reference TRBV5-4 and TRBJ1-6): ETGVTQSPTHLIKTRGQQVTLRCSSQSGHNTVSWYQQALGQGPQFIFQYYREEENGRGNFPPRFSGLQFPNYSSELNVNALELDDSALYLCASSLAEQAATNSPLHFGNGTRLTVT.

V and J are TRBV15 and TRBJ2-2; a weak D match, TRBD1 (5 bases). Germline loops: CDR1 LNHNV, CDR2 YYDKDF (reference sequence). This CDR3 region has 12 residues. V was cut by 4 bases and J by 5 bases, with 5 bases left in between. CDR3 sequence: CATSKGTGELFF. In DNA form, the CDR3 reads TGTGCCACCAGCAAGGGGACCGGGGAGCTGTTTTTT.

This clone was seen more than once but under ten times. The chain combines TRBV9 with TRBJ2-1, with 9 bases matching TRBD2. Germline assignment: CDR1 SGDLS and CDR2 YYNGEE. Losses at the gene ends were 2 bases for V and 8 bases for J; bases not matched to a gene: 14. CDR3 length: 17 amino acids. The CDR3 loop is CASSVGFSGRLVDEQFF. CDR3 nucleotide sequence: TGTGCCAGCAGCGTGGGATTTAGCGGGAGACTGGTAGATGAGCAGTTCTTC.